This TCR beta chain was sequenced for a study of blood T cell repertoires in COVID-19. Study-level background: Acute and convalescent COVID-19 samples came from the United States, Italy and Spain.

The assay was immunoSEQ multiplex PCR, and TCRdb's table has in-frame clones only and misses some. This sample carries 30,000 or so clones, approximately 88% of them seen once, and the ten largest clones take about 0.55%. Germline CDR1 and CDR2: SGHTA and FQGNSA. The CDR3 extends over 15 amino acids. V gave up 6 bases and J gave up 1 base; unmatched junction bases: 8. The rearrangement links TRBV7-2 to TRBJ2-7; 8 positions agree with TRBD2. The clonotype comes from a woman between 40 and 50 years old with active or convalescent COVID-19. Material: peripheral blood. The chain's CDR3 is CASSLGGAGSYEQYF. The CDR3 nucleotides read TGTGCCAGCAGTCTCGGGGGGGCTGGATCCTACGAGCAGTACTTC.